This T cell receptor (beta chain) was identified during a study of cytomegalovirus exposure and HLA in healthy donors. The PCR used 60 Vbeta and 13 Jbeta primers. Repertoires were generated with immunoSEQ multiplex PCR, while TCRdb's copy carries only in-frame clones and drops some. The sample has more than 150,000 clones, roughly 80% seen once. The V segment lost 0 bases and the J segment 10 bases; nucleotides outside the gene matches: 6. Germline V gene data show CDR1 as MNHNS and CDR2 as SASEGT. This CDR3 comprises 16 residues. Remarks on this clone: Antigen unknown.

Overall study findings and caveats: Rarity held for most TCR sequences, but there were some public TCRs that occurred in many donors. More clonal expansion characterized HLA-associated TCR beta chains than equally common others in a later analysis.

The sequenced sample was PBMCs. The rearrangement joins TRBV6-1 to TRBJ1-6, with TRBD1 matching 10 bases. This clonotype was obtained from a man in his fifties or sixties in good health and CMV-seropositive. CDR3 DNA sequence: TGTGCCAGCAGTGAAGCGCGGGGGACAGGGGTATCACCCCTCCACTTT. This encodes CASSEARGTGVSPLHF.